The rows below give T cell receptor beta chains drawn from one sample of a study of shared T cell receptors in the human thymus. Sequenced by immunoSEQ multiplex PCR; TCRdb stores in-frame clones only, minus some. Of hundreds of thousands of clones in the sample, more than 75% were seen once. These same records also appear under a second study, on human thymus T cells.

Sequencing was performed on thymocytes. Every receptor here comes from a boy younger than two with a congenital heart defect. The CDR3 runs from the conserved cysteine through the conserved F or W. D genes are given only for firm matches. For some rows the clone size is stated as once, few or many, or as a class when expanded; others skip it.

>TRBV7-8|NA|NA|TRBJ2-3
CASSPRLVTDTQYF
TGTGCCAGCAGCCCCCGACTAGTCACAGATACGCAGTATTTT
>TRBV19|NA|NA|TRBJ1-5
CASSSRDQPQHF
TGTGCCAGTAGTTCCCGGGATCAGCCCCAGCATTTT
>TRBV25-1|NA|NA|TRBJ2-7
CASSGGGSYEQYF
TGTGCCAGCAGTGGAGGGGGATCCTACGAGCAGTACTTC
>TRBV7-9|TRBD2|once|TRBJ2-7
CASSFPGGGVSSYEQYF
TGTGCCAGCAGCTTCCCGGGGGGGGGCGTGAGCTCCTACGAGCAGTACTTC
>TRBV6-1|TRBD2|once|TRBJ2-1
CASSDTTSGINEQFF
TGTGCCAGCAGTGATACGACTAGCGGGATTAATGAGCAGTTCTTC
>TRBV6-1|NA|NA|TRBJ2-7
CASSADRIDYEQYF
TGTGCCAGCAGTGCCGACAGGATCGACTACGAGCAGTACTTC
>TRBV7-2|TRBD2|NA|TRBJ2-7
CASSLGGLAGEGYEQYF
TGTGCCAGCAGCTTAGGAGGACTAGCGGGAGAGGGTTACGAGCAGTACTTC
>TRBV7-9|NA|NA|TRBJ2-7
CASSLEGSSYEQYF
TGTGCCAGCAGCTTAGAGGGGTCCTCCTACGAGCAGTACTTC
>TRBV27|TRBD2|NA|TRBJ2-7
CASSLVYGGLAGGVRDEQYF
TGTGCCAGCAGTTTGGTGTACGGAGGGCTAGCGGGAGGTGTTCGCGACGAGCAGTACTTC
>TRBV11-2|NA|NA|TRBJ2-7
CASSPKIHTLYF
TGTGCCAGCAGCCCGAAGATCCATACTCTATACTTC
>TRBV27|TRBD1|NA|TRBJ2-3
CASSKRGQLADTQYF
TGTGCCAGCTCAAAAAGGGGGCAGCTCGCAGATACGCAGTATTTT
>TRBV10-3|TRBD1|NA|TRBJ2-7
CAISERQGAREVEQYF
TGTGCCATCAGTGAGAGGCAGGGGGCTAGGGAGGTCGAGCAGTACTTC
>TRBV6-1|NA|once|TRBJ1-2
CASSQADRTNYGYTF
TGTGCCAGCAGCCAAGCGGACAGAACTAACTATGGCTACACCTTC
>TRBV5-8|NA|NA|TRBJ1-1
CASSFVPGGGATPQNTEAFF
TGTGCCAGCAGCTTTGTCCCCGGGGGGGGCGCCACCCCTCAGAACACTGAAGCTTTCTTT
>TRBV4-3|TRBD2|NA|TRBJ2-3
CASSQAWNSGSGDTQYF
TGCGCCAGCAGCCAAGCCTGGAATAGCGGGTCAGGAGATACGCAGTATTTT
>TRBV18|NA|NA|TRBJ2-1
CASSPSLQKYNEQFF
TGTGCCAGCTCACCGTCCCTTCAGAAGTACAATGAGCAGTTCTTC
>TRBV7-9|TRBD2|NA|TRBJ2-3
CASRAGMGREGLDTQYF
TGTGCCAGCAGGGCCGGAATGGGGCGGGAGGGCCTTGATACGCAGTATTTT
>TRBV15|TRBD1|NA|TRBJ2-7
CATSRPGQAYEQYF
TGTGCCACCAGCAGACCGGGACAGGCCTACGAGCAGTACTTC
>TRBV2|TRBD1|NA|TRBJ1-2
CASRRGQGTGYTF
TGTGCCAGCAGGAGGGGACAGGGAACTGGCTACACCTTC
>TRBV6-5|TRBD1|once|TRBJ2-3
CASIYLTGVLTQYF
TGTGCCAGCATCTACTTGACAGGGGTACTTACGCAGTATTTT
>TRBV19|NA|few|TRBJ1-1
CASTPEGQRNTEAFF
TGTGCCAGTACCCCCGAGGGACAAAGGAACACTGAAGCTTTCTTT
>TRBV27|TRBD1|NA|TRBJ2-3
CASSSRDRGTDTQYF
TGTGCCAGCAGCAGCCGGGACAGGGGGACAGATACGCAGTATTTT
>TRBV28|NA|NA|TRBJ1-1
CASSMGVTEAFF
TGTGCCAGCAGTATGGGAGTTACTGAAGCTTTCTTT
>TRBV7-9|TRBD2|NA|TRBJ2-1
CASSLLAGVTSEQFF
TGTGCCAGCAGCCTACTAGCGGGAGTTACCAGTGAGCAGTTCTTC
>TRBV5-1|TRBD1|NA|TRBJ1-2
CASSPGQGEVYGYTF
TGCGCCAGCAGCCCAGGACAGGGCGAAGTCTATGGCTACACCTTC
>TRBV4-3|NA|NA|TRBJ2-1
CASSRDYGGREQFF
TGCGCCAGCAGTCGAGACTACGGGGGACGGGAGCAGTTCTTC
>TRBV19|TRBD2|NA|TRBJ2-3
CATGVAGAIDTQYF
TGTGCCACGGGAGTAGCGGGGGCCATAGATACGCAGTATTTT
>TRBV6-6|NA|NA|TRBJ2-2
CASSGYEGDTGELFF
TGTGCCAGCAGTGGCTACGAGGGAGACACCGGGGAGCTGTTTTTT
>TRBV14|NA|NA|TRBJ1-2
CASSQARGRFGYTF
TGTGCCAGCAGCCAAGCCAGGGGCCGTTTTGGCTACACCTTC
>TRBV18|TRBD1|NA|TRBJ2-7
CASSLPGQGPYEQYF
TGTGCCAGCTCACTTCCGGGACAGGGACCCTACGAGCAGTACTTC
>TRBV27|TRBD1|few|TRBJ2-5
CASTKGQGEETQYF
TGTGCCAGCACTAAGGGACAGGGGGAAGAGACCCAGTACTTC
>TRBV7-9|TRBD2|NA|TRBJ2-5
CASSLPGLAGEGEETQYF
TGTGCCAGCAGCTTACCGGGACTAGCGGGAGAAGGCGAAGAGACCCAGTACTTC
>TRBV29-1|TRBD1|once|TRBJ1-1
CSVSNPTYRGLMNTEAFF
TGCAGCGTCTCGAACCCAACCTACAGGGGACTGATGAACACTGAAGCTTTCTTT
>TRBV14|TRBD2|NA|TRBJ2-3
CASSPLRGGPHTDTQYF
TGTGCCAGCAGCCCTCTCCGGGGGGGCCCCCACACAGATACGCAGTATTTT
>TRBV4-1|NA|NA|TRBJ2-6
CASSQTGQGANVLTF
TGCGCCAGCAGCCAAACAGGGCAAGGGGCCAACGTCCTGACTTTC
>TRBV4-3|TRBD1|NA|TRBJ1-2
CASSQVLGRTGGRNYGYTF
TGCGCCAGCAGCCAAGTTCTTGGACGGACAGGGGGCCGGAACTATGGCTACACCTTC
>TRBV4-1|NA|NA|TRBJ2-7
CASSQDRPGRYEQYF
TGCGCCAGCAGCCAAGATCGGCCAGGGCGCTACGAGCAGTACTTC
>TRBV27|TRBD1|NA|TRBJ2-2
CASSLSSRGRPLGGELFF
TGTGCCAGCAGTTTATCGTCCAGGGGGCGGCCTTTAGGCGGGGAGCTGTTTTTT
>TRBV19|TRBD1|NA|TRBJ2-7
CASSMLDRGHEQYF
TGTGCCAGTAGTATGCTAGACAGGGGGCATGAGCAGTACTTC
>TRBV10-1|TRBD1|NA|TRBJ2-5
CASTGQGIVETQYF
TGCGCCAGCACCGGACAGGGGATCGTGGAGACCCAGTACTTC
>TRBV7-3|TRBD1|NA|TRBJ1-1
CASSLGTGGYTEAFF
TGTGCCAGCAGCTTAGGGACAGGGGGGTACACTGAAGCTTTCTTT
>TRBV4-3|NA|NA|TRBJ1-5
CASSPTPGSQPQHF
TGCGCCAGCAGCCCCACGCCGGGGAGTCAGCCCCAGCATTTT
>TRBV7-2|TRBD1|NA|TRBJ1-2
CASSLGWTGNYGYTF
TGTGCCAGCAGCTTAGGATGGACAGGGAACTATGGCTACACCTTC
>TRBV11-3|TRBD1|NA|TRBJ2-3
CASSLRDSYTDTQYF
TGTGCCAGCAGCCTAAGGGACAGCTACACAGATACGCAGTATTTT